This T cell receptor beta chain was obtained from a study of beta chain features in type 1 diabetes. The V and J ends lost 4 bases and 1 base respectively, with 11 bases between them. CDR3 length: 14 residues. Germline V gives CDR1 SGDLS, CDR2 YYNGEE. Expressed TCRB transcripts were sequenced after all isolated RNA was converted to cDNA. Reads averaged approximately 920,000 for stem cell-like memory T cell samples. Generated by immunoSEQ multiplex PCR, the TCRdb table keeps only in-frame clones and is missing some. The data show 110,000 or so clones, around 40% seen once. What was sequenced was stem cell memory CD4+ T cells from blood. The rearrangement uses TRBV9 and TRBJ1-1, with D perhaps matching TRBD1 (5 bases). The source is a woman between 18 and 29 years old in good health. Here the CDR3 DNA reads TGTGCCAGCAGCCCCCGACAGAGGAACACTGAAGCTTTCTTT. This sequence encodes CASSPRQRNTEAFF.